This is a list of T cell receptor beta chains from one sample in a study of regulatory T cells in long-lasting Graves disease. A single record per CDR3 protein comes from TCRdb applying MiXCR to the multiplex PCR reads. The data show about 620,000 distinct CDR3 sequences, 15% to 20% seen once. The same sample was also studied in work on T cells in Graves' hyperthyroidism and ophthalmopathy.

Sequenced material: peripheral blood mononuclear cells (PBMCs), taken at new diagnosis, from a patient treated with antithyroid drugs. Every receptor here comes from a woman aged 30 to 39 with Graves disease. CDR3s include the opening cysteine and the closing phenylalanine or tryptophan. A D gene is named only where the DNA matches it firmly. Not every row has a clone size; where given, it reads once, few, many or a size class.

j_call	v_call	clone_size	d_call	cdr3_length	cdr3_aa	cdr3_nt
TRBJ2-5	TRBV9	NA	TRBD2	18	CASSVGILAGNDQETQYF	TGTGCCAGCAGCGTAGGAATACTAGCGGGAAATGACCAAGAGACCCAGTACTTC
TRBJ1-1	TRBV30	many	NA	13	CAWSRGSSTEAFF	TGTGCCTGGAGTAGGGGTTCGAGCACTGAAGCTTTCTTT
TRBJ2-1	TRBV7-9	many	NA	12	CASRGGSNEQFF	TGTGCCAGCAGGGGTGGCTCCAATGAGCAGTTCTTC
TRBJ1-5	TRBV20-1	many	NA	14	CSAMGSRGSQPQHF	TGCAGTGCTATGGGGTCGAGGGGCAGCCAGCCCCAGCATTTT
TRBJ1-5	TRBV30	many	NA	14	CAWSWGPVNQPQHF	TGTGCCTGGAGTTGGGGACCTGTCAATCAGCCCCAGCATTTT
TRBJ2-3	TRBV6-2/TRBV6-3	few	TRBD1	17	CASSYFTGVGSGDTQYF	TGTGCCAGCAGTTACTTTACAGGGGTGGGCTCAGGAGATACGCAGTATTTT
TRBJ1-4	TRBV2	NA	TRBD1	15	CASGSGTGLFEKLFF	TGTGCCAGCGGGTCGGGGACAGGGCTTTTTGAAAAACTGTTTTTT
TRBJ1-5	TRBV27	many	NA	15	CASRQGGGNNQPQHF	TGTGCCAGCAGACAGGGAGGGGGTAACAATCAGCCCCAGCATTTT
TRBJ2-3	TRBV6-2/TRBV6-3	many	TRBD1	19	CASSYSFFRDRGLADTQYF	TGTGCCAGCAGTTACTCCTTTTTTCGGGACAGGGGGCTTGCAGATACGCAGTATTTT
TRBJ1-1	TRBV25-1	few	NA	14	CASSELREYTEAFF	TGTGCCAGCAGTGAATTGAGGGAATACACTGAAGCTTTCTTT
TRBJ1-6	TRBV28	many	NA	16	CASSLGGSSYNSPLHF	TGTGCCAGCAGTTTAGGGGGTAGCTCCTATAATTCACCCCTCCACTTT
TRBJ1-3	TRBV3-1	NA	NA	14	CASSRQAVGNTIYF	TGTGCCAGCAGCCGACAGGCCGTCGGAAACACCATATATTTT
TRBJ1-1	TRBV6-1	many	NA	13	CASRTARNTEAFF	TGTGCCAGCAGAACAGCGCGGAACACTGAAGCTTTCTTT
TRBJ2-5	TRBV6-2/TRBV6-3	NA	NA	13	CASSMSRSETQYF	TGTGCCAGCAGTATGAGCCGTTCAGAGACCCAGTACTTC
TRBJ2-7	TRBV25-1	NA	TRBD2	16	CASSESGTSGSEEQYF	TGTGCCAGCAGTGAAAGTGGCACTAGCGGGAGCGAGGAGCAGTACTTC
TRBJ2-1	TRBV28	many	NA	14	CASSWGSSYNEQFF	TGTGCCAGCAGCTGGGGCAGCTCCTACAATGAGCAGTTCTTC